The present T cell receptor (beta chain) was sequenced within a study of T cells after posttransplantation cyclophosphamide. The study, taken as a whole, reports: TRB overlap between skin or GI tissue T cells and blood was limited. TRB clonality was highly associated with recipient CMV seropositivity and reactivation.

Some clones are missing from TCRdb's copy, which holds only in-frame ones; the method was immunoSEQ multiplex PCR. The data show about 22,000 clones, none appearing only once, with less than 5.5% held by the ten largest. This clone was seen at least ten times. Its antigen is unknown. CDR1 is SGHRS, CDR2 YFSETQ, per germline. The CDR3 sequence is 15 residues long. Trimming took 4 bases from V and 7 from J, leaving 20 bases between them. The source is a woman aged 50 to 60 in good health, CMV-negative, and a related stem cell transplant donor. The chain links TRBV5-1 to TRBJ1-1; D not certain. Specimen: PBMCs. DNA of the CDR3: TGCGCCAGCAGCCTTTATGCGGGCCTGGGAGGTGAAGCTTTCTTT. This codes for CASSLYAGLGGEAFF.